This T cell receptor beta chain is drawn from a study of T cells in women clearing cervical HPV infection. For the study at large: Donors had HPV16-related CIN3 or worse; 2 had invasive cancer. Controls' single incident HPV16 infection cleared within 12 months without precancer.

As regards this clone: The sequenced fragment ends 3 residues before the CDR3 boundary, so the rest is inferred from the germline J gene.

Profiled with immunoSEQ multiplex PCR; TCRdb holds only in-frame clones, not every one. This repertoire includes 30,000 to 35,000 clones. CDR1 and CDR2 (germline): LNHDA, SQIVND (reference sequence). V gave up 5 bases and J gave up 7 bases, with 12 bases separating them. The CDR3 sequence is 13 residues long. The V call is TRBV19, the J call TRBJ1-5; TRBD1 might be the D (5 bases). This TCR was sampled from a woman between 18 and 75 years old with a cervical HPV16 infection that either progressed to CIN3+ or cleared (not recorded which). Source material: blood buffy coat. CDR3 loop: CASSPQGKQPQHF. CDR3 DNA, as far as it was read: TGTGCCAGTAGTCCGCAGGGAAAACAGCCC.